This TCR beta chain was captured by sequencing in a study of neoadjuvant anti-PD-1 for oral cavity cancer. For the study at large: Before surgery, most patients got three to four biweekly 3 mg/kg nivolumab doses. Study-level results: Larger post-treatment preexisting tumor clones tracked with greater tumor shrinkage.

Time point noted: after neoadjuvant nivolumab, at surgical resection. TCRdb keeps only in-frame clones here, not all; method: immunoSEQ multiplex PCR. Among roughly 15,000 clones listed, around 36% were seen once. The CDR3 runs to 12 residues. Trimming cost V 5 bases and J 1 base, with 8 bases left between them. CDR1 and CDR2 (germline): SQVTM, ANQGSEA. In this sample, this clone turned up a few times. Its cognate antigen is unknown. This material consisted of tumor tissue, taken after nivolumab (anti-PD-1) treatment. This chain links TRBV29-1 with TRBJ1-1, with D possibly matching TRBD1 (5 bases). This TCR was recovered from a person between 35 and 79 years old with oral cavity squamous cell carcinoma. CDR3 region: CSVQGWNTEAFF. In DNA, the CDR3 is TGCAGCGTTCAGGGCTGGAACACTGAAGCTTTCTTT.